The TCR beta chain described here comes from a study of graft-versus-host responses after intestinal transplantation. On the study more broadly: Transplants were multivisceral, liver-intestinal, or isolated intestinal. Induction using anti-thymocyte globulin, followed by tacrolimus and steroids for two to three years, was given to all recipients.

TCRdb's table, derived via immunoSEQ multiplex PCR, lists solely in-frame clones and lacks some. The sample holds about 99,000 clones, more than 85% seen once. As for this clone: Antigen specificity is unknown.

Study-wide results and caveats: Ileal or blood samples showed some GvH clones first, and such clones were also found in recipient marrow. The study associated peak circulating GvH clone levels with early post-transplant HvG declines.

CDR3 length: 14 amino acids. The ends were cut back, 8 bases at V and 1 base at J, with 14 bases in the middle. CDR1 and CDR2 (germline): MNHNS, SASEGT. This sequence originates from a human donor who received an intestinal transplant. The specimen comprised unstimulated CD4+ T cells sorted from spleen or lymph node cells, sampled before intestinal transplant. The rearrangement uses TRBV6-1 and TRBJ1-1; D gene ambiguous. The CDR3 DNA follows: TGTGCCAGCGCTCCCCAACCCGGGAACACTGAAGCTTTCTTT. Its translation: CASAPQPGNTEAFF.